The TCR beta chain under discussion was sequenced for a study of blood T cell repertoires in COVID-19. The overall study: The United States, Italy and Spain provided the acute and convalescent COVID-19 samples. T cells, B-cell-depleted T cells, or PBMCs supplied cDNA or gDNA.

The CDR3 consists of 10 residues. In germline, CDR1 is MGHDK, CDR2 SYGVNS. Trimming took 9 bases from V and 7 from J, leaving 6 bases between them. In the original processing: Reference gene primer amplification gave nucleated cell count estimates. Produced via immunoSEQ multiplex PCR; TCRdb's table is partial and in-frame only. That table furnishes V, J and clone size, whereas the DNA furnished D and trimming. Of about 150,000 clones in the sample, about 80% were seen once. The chain combines TRBV25-1 with TRBJ2-2; D unresolved. Sequencing was carried out using peripheral blood. This clonotype originated in a man aged 55 to 69 with acute or convalescent COVID-19. The CDR3 DNA reads as TGTGCCAGTGCGGTCGGGGAGCTGTTTTTT. This codes for CASAVGELFF.